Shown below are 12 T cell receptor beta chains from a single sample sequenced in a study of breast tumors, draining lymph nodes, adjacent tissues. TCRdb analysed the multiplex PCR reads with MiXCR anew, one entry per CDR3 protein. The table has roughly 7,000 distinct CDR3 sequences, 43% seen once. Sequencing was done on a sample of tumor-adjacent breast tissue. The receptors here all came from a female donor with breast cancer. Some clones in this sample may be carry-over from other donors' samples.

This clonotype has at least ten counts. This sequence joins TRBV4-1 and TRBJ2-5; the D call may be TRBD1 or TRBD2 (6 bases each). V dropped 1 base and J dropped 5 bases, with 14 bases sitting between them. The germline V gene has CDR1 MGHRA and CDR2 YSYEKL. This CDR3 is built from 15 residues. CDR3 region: CASSQGGGRGETQYF. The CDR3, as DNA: TGCGCCAGCAGCCAAGGAGGGGGGCGCGGCGAGACCCAGTACTTC.

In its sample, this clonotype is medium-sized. In nucleotides, the CDR3 is TGTGCCAGCAGCTTGACTAGCGGGAGACTAGATACGCAGTATTTT. Translating it yields CASSLTSGRLDTQYF. The V and J genes are TRBV7-2 and TRBJ2-3; 12 positions agree with TRBD2. Germline V gene sequence: CDR1 SGHTA, CDR2 FQGNSA. The CDR3 sequence is 15 residues long. V was clipped by 3 bases and J by 5 bases; unmatched bases: 3.

This CDR3 is CASSATTGGGWYEQYF. The CDR3 DNA is TGTGCCAGTAGTGCCACGACAGGGGGCGGTTGGTACGAGCAGTACTTC. The chain recombines TRBV7-2 with TRBJ2-7; 10 bases fit TRBD1. This CDR3 is built from 16 residues. Germline V lookup: CDR1 SGHTA, CDR2 FQGNSA. V lost 9 bases to trimming and J lost 4 bases; unmatched junction nucleotides: 15.

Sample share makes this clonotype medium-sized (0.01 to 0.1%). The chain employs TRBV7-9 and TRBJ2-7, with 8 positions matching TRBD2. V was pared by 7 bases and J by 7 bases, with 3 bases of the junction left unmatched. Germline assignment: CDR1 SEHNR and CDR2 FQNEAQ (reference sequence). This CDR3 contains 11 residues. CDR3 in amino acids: CASTSGREQYF. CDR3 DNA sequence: TGTGCCAGCACTAGCGGGCGGGAGCAGTACTTC.

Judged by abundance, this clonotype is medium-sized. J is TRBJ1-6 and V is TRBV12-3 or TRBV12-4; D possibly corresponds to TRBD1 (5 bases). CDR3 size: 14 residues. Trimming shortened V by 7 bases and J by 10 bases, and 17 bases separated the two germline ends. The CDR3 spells CASTTAGGYSPLHF. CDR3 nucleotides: TGTGCCAGCACCACGGCCGGGGGGTACTCACCCCTCCACTTT.

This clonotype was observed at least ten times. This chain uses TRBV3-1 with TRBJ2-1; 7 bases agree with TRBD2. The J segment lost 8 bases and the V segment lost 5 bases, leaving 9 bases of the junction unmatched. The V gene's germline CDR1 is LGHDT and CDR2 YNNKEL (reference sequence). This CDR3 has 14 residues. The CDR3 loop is CASSTHWEGDEQFF. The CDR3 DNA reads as TGTGCCAGCAGCACTCATTGGGAGGGCGATGAGCAGTTCTTC.

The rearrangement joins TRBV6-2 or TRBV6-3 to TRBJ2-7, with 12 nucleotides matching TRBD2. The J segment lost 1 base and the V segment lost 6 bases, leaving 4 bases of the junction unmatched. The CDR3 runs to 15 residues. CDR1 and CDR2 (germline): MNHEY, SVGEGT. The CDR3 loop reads CASSSTSGSSYEQYF. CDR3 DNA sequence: TGTGCCAGCAGCTCGACTAGCGGGAGTTCCTACGAGCAGTACTTC.

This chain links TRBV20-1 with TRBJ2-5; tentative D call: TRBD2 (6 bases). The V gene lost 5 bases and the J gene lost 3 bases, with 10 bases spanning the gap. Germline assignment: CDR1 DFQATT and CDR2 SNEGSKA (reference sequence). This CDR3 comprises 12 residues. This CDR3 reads CSALRGKETQYF. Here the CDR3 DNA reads TGCAGTGCTTTGCGGGGTAAAGAGACCCAGTACTTC.

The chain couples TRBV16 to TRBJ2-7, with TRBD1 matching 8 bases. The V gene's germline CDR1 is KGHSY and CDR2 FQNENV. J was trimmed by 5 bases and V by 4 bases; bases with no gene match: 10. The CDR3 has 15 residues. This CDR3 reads CASSLQAGGGDEQYF. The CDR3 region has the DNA TGTGCCAGCAGCCTCCAGGCAGGGGGCGGCGACGAGCAGTACTTC.

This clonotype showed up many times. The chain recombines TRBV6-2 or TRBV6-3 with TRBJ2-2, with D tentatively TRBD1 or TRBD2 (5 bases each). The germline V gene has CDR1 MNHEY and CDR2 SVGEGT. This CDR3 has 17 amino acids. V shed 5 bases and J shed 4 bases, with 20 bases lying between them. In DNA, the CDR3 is TGTGCCAGCAGTCCTGACTACCCTCTGAGGGGCACCGGGGAGCTGTTTTTT. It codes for CASSPDYPLRGTGELFF.

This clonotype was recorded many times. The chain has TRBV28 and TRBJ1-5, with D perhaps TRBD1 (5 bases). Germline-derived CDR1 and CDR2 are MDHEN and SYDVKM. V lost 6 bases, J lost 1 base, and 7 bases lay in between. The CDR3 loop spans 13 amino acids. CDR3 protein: CASRTASNQPQHF. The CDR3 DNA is TGTGCCAGCAGGACAGCGAGCAATCAGCCCCAGCATTTT.

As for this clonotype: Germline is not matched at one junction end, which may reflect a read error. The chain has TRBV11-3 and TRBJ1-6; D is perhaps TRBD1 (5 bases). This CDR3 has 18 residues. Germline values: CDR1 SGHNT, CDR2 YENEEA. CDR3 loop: CPSSFDSNTPFLNFPLHF. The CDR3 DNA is TGTCCCAGCAGCTTTGACAGTAATACCCCATTTTTAAATTTCCCCCTCCACTTT.